These T cell receptor beta chains were read from a single sample in a study of PD-1 blockade in classical Hodgkin lymphoma. Generated by immunoSEQ multiplex PCR, the TCRdb table keeps only in-frame clones and is missing some. In the table there are about 41,000 clones, 60% to 80% of which are singletons. The specimen comprised peripheral blood mononuclear cells (PBMCs), sampled before the fourth cycle of nivolumab. The receptor source for this set is a human donor with classical Hodgkin lymphoma. CDR3s include the opening cysteine and the closing phenylalanine or tryptophan.

CASSHVNLVVYEKLFF | TRBJ1-4 | TRBV4-1
CASSRGGNTEAFF | TRBJ1-1 | TRBV18
CASSVDADSDRAYGYTF | TRBJ1-2 | TRBV9
CASNDRGAGNSPLHF | TRBJ1-6 | TRBV6-5
CAWDTGNTGELFF | TRBJ2-2 | TRBV30
CASSAGGPIGSYNEQFF | TRBJ2-1 | TRBV9
CASSELGQLYGYTF | TRBJ1-2 | TRBV2
CASSLGGARGEQFF | TRBJ2-1 | TRBV11-3
CASSLAPIQGQNTEAFF | TRBJ1-1 | TRBV5-1
CAISESAGFGGTYEQYF | TRBJ2-7 | TRBV10-3
CASSHQPSGEEGNTQYF | TRBJ2-3 | TRBV4-1
CASRGGGTYEQYF | TRBJ2-7 | TRBV11-2
CASEQRTGGTTGELFF | TRBJ2-2 | TRBV19
CASSSQTVQETQYF | TRBJ2-5 | TRBV7-9
CASSPLQGGPYEQYF | TRBJ2-7 | TRBV19
CASSQPLGEAFF | TRBJ1-1 | TRBV4-1
CASSHRDGPEAFF | TRBJ1-1 | TRBV6-6
CASSEEVEDTEAFF | TRBJ1-1 | TRBV25-1
CASSRLAGDHNEQFF | TRBJ2-1 | TRBV19
CASSLLLRGGLNEQFF | TRBJ2-1 | TRBV5-1
CASNFRGRVSPLHF | TRBJ1-6 | TRBV5-6
CASSGQLGTVSYEQYF | TRBJ2-7 | TRBV6-1
CATGEGGTPSSYEQYF | TRBJ2-7 | TRBV2
CASRPLGTGVGANEKLFF | TRBJ1-4 | TRBV27
CASSQHLTGEREQYF | TRBJ2-7 | TRBV7-8
CASSQIQGSYEQYF | TRBJ2-7 | TRBV7-8
CASSRRLTETQYF | TRBJ2-5 | TRBV7-2
CASSLGNYGYTF | TRBJ1-2 | TRBV6-5
CASSSLQIPITGPQHF | TRBJ1-5 | TRBV6-9
CASSRATRGNEQYF | TRBJ2-7 | TRBV27
CASRVYRGSSYEQYF | TRBJ2-7 | TRBV27
CASSLGTVAPLHF | TRBJ1-6 | TRBV5-6
CASSPEQDSTGELFF | TRBJ2-2 | TRBV18
CATSIRTGLAGNTIYF | TRBJ1-3 | TRBV15
CASSSAGNQPQHF | TRBJ1-5 | TRBV11-2
CASSLIGGNTEAFF | TRBJ1-1 | TRBV5-1
CASTLMTGGVTEAFF | TRBJ1-1 | TRBV6-5
CASSQSRYEQYF | TRBJ2-7 | TRBV19
CATSRDRRTAGNTIYF | TRBJ1-3 | TRBV15
CASRRVEGSYEQYF | TRBJ2-7 | TRBV6-1
CASSYRSTGATQYF | TRBJ2-3 | TRBV6-5
CASSSNRVRELFF | TRBJ2-2 | TRBV11-1
CASSQEERGSSEETQYF | TRBJ2-5 | TRBV4-2
CASIEMAGGVQNEKLFF | TRBJ1-4 | TRBV2
CASSLGRGFNQPQHF | TRBJ1-5 | TRBV5-6
CASSPLAAEETQYF | TRBJ2-5 | TRBV28
CASSGGWGATYTEAFF | TRBJ1-1 | TRBV9
CSVSRVNYGYTF | TRBJ1-2 | TRBV29-1
CASRQGVTEAFF | TRBJ1-1 | TRBV19
CASSSPTGVGAAEKETQYF | TRBJ2-5 | TRBV5-1
CASGDRGGETQYF | TRBJ2-5 | TRBV7-2
CAWSRQANTEAFF | TRBJ1-1 | TRBV30
CSVVSGGYTF | TRBJ1-2 | TRBV29-1
CASSSQTGGQETQYF | TRBJ2-5 | TRBV7-3
CASSGGTGAYNEQFF | TRBJ2-1 | TRBV19